This TCR beta chain was found in a study of PD-1 blockade in classical Hodgkin lymphoma. Study-wide results and caveats: Newly diagnosed patients were reported to exhibit reduced baseline TCR diversity relative to healthy donors.

Comment on this clone: Its antigen remains unknown.

Generated by immunoSEQ multiplex PCR, the TCRdb table keeps only in-frame clones and is missing some. The sample has 90,000 or so clones; around 78% are singletons. V lost 7 bases and J lost 7; bases outside the gene matches: 6. There are 13 residues in the CDR3. Germline V gives CDR1 MNHNY, CDR2 SVGAGI (reference sequence). Regarding time point: cycle 4 day 1 (C4D1), after 5 to 7 weeks of nivolumab. Patients all relapsed after autologous stem cell transplantation, and there was variation in brentuximab vedotin exposure. The TCR comes from a human donor with classical Hodgkin lymphoma. V usage is TRBV6-6 and J usage is TRBJ2-5, with TRBD2 matching over 10 bases. This sample comprised peripheral blood mononuclear cells (PBMCs), obtained before the fourth cycle of nivolumab. CDR3 in DNA: TGTGCCAGCAAGCTAGCGGGGGCTGGGACCCAGTACTTC. Translating gives CASKLAGAGTQYF.